This T cell receptor beta chain is from a study of blood T cell repertoires in COVID-19. Across the study: From T cells, B-cell-depleted T cells, or PBMCs came the material, which was cDNA or gDNA.

In the original workflow: From reference gene primer amplification, estimates of nucleated cell counts were derived. Data came from immunoSEQ multiplex PCR; TCRdb stores just in-frame clones and leaves some out. Clonal size and the V and J genes are those of that table, whereas D and trimming came from the DNA. The table lists hundreds of thousands of clones, 80% to 85% of them singletons. Exposed study participants had met a COVID-19 case within 2 weeks before entry. This clone was recorded a few times. Sequence at one end of the junction differs from germline and may be a read error. The CDR3 has 13 amino acids.

This TCR came from a man aged 35 to 55 who had been exposed to COVID-19. The rearrangement links TRBV12-3 or TRBV12-4 to TRBJ1-5; D is unresolved. Sequenced sample: PBMCs or T cells enriched from blood (not recorded which). The CDR3 DNA is TGTGCCAGCAGATTAGGGAGCGATCAGCCCCAGCATTTT. It yields the protein CASRLGSDQPQHF.